The clone carrying this T cell receptor (beta chain) was found a few times. This sequence may be a read error, since a much larger clone differs from it by one base. The sample originates from a study of control samples from healthy donors and cancer patients. Germline V CDR1 and CDR2: GTSNPN, SVGIG (reference sequence). Trimming left V 2 bases short and J 3 bases short, with 4 bases between. The length of the CDR3 is 11 residues. Data came from immunoSEQ multiplex PCR; TCRdb stores just in-frame clones and leaves some out. This sample has about 150,000 clones; over 85% occur once, and the top ten carry roughly 5.5%.

Sequenced material: blood. The rearrangement uses TRBV30 and TRBJ1-1; D gene unclear. The source is a man between 18 and 35 years old in good health. Here the CDR3 DNA reads TGTGCCTGGAGTACCTACACTGAAGCTTTCTTT. Amino acids: CAWSTYTEAFF.